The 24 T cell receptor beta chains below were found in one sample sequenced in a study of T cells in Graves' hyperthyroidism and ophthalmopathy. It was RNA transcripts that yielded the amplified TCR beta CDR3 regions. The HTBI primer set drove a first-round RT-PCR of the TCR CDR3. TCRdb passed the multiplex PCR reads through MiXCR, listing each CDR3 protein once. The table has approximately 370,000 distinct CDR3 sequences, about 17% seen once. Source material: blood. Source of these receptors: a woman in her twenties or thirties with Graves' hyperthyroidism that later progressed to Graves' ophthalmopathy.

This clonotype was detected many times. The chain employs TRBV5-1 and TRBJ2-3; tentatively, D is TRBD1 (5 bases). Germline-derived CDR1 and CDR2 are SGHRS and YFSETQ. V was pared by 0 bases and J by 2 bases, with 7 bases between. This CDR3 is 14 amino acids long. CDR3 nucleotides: TGCGCCAGCAGCTTGGCAGGGTTCACAGATACGCAGTATTTT. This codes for CASSLAGFTDTQYF.

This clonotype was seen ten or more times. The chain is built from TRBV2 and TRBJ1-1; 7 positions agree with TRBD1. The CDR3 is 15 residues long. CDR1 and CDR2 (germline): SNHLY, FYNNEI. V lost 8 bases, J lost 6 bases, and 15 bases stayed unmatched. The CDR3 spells CASPSGRGRGAEAFF. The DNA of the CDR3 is TGTGCCAGCCCCTCTGGTAGGGGGCGCGGGGCTGAAGCTTTCTTT.

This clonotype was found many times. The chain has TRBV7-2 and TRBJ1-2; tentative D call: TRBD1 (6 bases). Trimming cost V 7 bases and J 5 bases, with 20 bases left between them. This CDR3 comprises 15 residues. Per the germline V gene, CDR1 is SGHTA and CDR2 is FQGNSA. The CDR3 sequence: CASTLTLDSGYGYTF. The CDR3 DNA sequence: TGTGCCAGCACCCTAACTCTGGACAGCGGATATGGCTACACCTTC.

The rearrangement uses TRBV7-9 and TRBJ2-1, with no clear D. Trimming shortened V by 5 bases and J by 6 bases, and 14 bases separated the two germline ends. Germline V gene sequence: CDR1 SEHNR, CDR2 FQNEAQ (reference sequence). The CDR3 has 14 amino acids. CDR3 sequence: CASSPPPPSNEQFF. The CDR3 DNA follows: TGTGCCAGCAGCCCGCCCCCCCCCTCCAATGAGCAGTTCTTC.

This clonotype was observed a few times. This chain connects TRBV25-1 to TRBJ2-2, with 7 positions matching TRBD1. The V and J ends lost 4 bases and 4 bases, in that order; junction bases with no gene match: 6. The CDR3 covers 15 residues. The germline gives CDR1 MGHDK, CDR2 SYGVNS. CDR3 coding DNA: TGTGCCAGCAGTGCCACGGGACAGTTCACCGGGGAGCTGTTTTTT. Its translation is CASSATGQFTGELFF.

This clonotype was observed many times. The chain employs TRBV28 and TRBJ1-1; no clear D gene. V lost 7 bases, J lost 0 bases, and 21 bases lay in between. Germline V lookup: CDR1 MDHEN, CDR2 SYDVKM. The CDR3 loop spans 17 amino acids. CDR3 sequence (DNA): TGTGCCAGCACTAACTGGAACGGGGTTGGGGTGAACACTGAAGCTTTCTTT. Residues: CASTNWNGVGVNTEAFF.

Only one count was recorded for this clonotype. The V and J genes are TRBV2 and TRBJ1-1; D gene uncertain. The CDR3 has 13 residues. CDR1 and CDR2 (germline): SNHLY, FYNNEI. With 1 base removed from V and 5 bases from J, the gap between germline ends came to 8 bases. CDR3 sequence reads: CASSEGARTEAFF. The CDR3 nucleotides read TGTGCCAGCAGTGAAGGAGCTCGAACTGAAGCTTTCTTT.

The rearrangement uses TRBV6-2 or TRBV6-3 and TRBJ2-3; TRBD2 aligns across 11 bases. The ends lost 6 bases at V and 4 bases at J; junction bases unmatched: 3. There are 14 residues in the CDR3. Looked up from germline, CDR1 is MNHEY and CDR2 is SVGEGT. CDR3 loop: CASRGSGGADTQYF. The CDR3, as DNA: TGTGCCAGCAGGGGTAGCGGGGGGGCAGATACGCAGTATTTT.

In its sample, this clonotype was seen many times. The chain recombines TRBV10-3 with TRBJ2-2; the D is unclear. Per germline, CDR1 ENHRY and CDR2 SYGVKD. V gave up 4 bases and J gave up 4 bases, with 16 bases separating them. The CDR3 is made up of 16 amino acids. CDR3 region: CAISALSASGTGELFF. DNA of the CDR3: TGTGCCATCAGTGCGTTGTCGGCCTCGGGCACCGGGGAGCTGTTTTTT.

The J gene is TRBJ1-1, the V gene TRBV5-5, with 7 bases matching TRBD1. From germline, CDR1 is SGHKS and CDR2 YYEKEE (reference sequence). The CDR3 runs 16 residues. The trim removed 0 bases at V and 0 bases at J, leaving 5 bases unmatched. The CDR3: CASSLVPGTVNTEAFF. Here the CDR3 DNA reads TGTGCCAGCAGCTTGGTTCCCGGGACAGTGAACACTGAAGCTTTCTTT.

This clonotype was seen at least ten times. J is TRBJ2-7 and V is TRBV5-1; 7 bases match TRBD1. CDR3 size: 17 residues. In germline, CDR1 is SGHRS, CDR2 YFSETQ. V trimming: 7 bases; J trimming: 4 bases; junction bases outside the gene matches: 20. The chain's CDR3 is CASASRPQGELNYEQYF. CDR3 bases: TGCGCCAGCGCGTCACGACCCCAGGGGGAACTAAATTACGAGCAGTACTTC.

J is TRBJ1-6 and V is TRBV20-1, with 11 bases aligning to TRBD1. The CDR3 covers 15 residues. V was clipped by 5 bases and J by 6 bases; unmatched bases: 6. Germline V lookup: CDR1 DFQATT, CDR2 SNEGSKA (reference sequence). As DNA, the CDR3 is TGCAGTGCTCAACCCGGGACAGGGGGTAATTCACCCCTCCACTTT. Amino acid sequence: CSAQPGTGGNSPLHF.

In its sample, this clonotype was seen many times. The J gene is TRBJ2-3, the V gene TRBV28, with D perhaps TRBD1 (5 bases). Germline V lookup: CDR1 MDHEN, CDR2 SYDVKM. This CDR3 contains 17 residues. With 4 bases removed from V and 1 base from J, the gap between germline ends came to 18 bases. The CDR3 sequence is CASSSQGVLVGTDTQYF. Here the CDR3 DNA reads TGTGCCAGCAGTTCCCAGGGTGTCTTGGTCGGCACAGATACGCAGTATTTT.

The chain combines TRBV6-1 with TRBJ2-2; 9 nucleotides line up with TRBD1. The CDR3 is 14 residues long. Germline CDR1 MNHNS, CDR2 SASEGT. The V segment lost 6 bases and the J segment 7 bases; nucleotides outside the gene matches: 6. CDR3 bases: TGTGCCAGCAGCTCTACAGGGGGCATCGGGGAGCTGTTTTTT. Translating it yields CASSSTGGIGELFF.

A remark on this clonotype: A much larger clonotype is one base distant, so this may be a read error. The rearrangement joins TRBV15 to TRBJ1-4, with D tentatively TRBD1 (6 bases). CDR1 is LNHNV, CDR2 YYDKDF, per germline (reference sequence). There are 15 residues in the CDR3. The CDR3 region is CATRRDGEGGEKLFF. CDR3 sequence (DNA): TGTGCCACCCGCAGAGACGGTGAAGGGGGTGAAAAACTGTTTTTT. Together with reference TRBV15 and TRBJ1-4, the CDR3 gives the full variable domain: DAMVIQNPRYQVTQFGKPVTLSCSQTLNHNVMYWYQQKSSQAPKLLFHYYDKDFNNEADTPDNFQSRRPNTSFCFLDIRSPGLGDTAMYLCATRRDGEGGEKLFFGSGTQLSVL.

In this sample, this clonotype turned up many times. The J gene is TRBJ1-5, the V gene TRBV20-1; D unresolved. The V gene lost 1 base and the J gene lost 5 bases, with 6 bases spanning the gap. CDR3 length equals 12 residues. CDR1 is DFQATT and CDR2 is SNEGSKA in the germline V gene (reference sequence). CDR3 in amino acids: CSARAPHQPQHF. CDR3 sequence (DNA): TGCAGTGCTAGAGCTCCGCATCAGCCCCAGCATTTT.

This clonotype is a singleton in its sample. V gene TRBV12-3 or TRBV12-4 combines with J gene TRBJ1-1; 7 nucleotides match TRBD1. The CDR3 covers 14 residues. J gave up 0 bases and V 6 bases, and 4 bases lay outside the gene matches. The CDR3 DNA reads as TGTGCCAGCAGGGGACAGCAGTTGAACACTGAAGCTTTCTTT. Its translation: CASRGQQLNTEAFF.

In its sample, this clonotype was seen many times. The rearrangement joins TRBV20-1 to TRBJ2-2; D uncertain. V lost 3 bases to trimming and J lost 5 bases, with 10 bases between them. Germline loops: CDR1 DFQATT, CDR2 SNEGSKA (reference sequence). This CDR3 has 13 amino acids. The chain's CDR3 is CSARSDVTGELFF. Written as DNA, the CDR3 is TGCAGTGCTAGGTCGGATGTAACCGGGGAGCTGTTTTTT.

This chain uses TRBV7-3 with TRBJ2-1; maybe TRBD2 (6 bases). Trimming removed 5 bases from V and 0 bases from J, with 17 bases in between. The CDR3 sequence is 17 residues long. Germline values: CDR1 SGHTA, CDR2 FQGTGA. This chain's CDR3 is CASSPNPPGDSYNEQFF. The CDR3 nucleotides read TGTGCCAGCAGCCCCAATCCCCCGGGAGACTCCTACAATGAGCAGTTCTTC.

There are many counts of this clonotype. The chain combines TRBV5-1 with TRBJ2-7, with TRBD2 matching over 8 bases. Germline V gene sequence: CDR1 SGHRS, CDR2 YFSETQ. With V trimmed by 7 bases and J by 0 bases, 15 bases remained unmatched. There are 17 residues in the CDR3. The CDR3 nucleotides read TGCGCCAGCCGCCGCTGGGATGGAGCGGGAGACTCCTACGAGCAGTACTTC. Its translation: CASRRWDGAGDSYEQYF.

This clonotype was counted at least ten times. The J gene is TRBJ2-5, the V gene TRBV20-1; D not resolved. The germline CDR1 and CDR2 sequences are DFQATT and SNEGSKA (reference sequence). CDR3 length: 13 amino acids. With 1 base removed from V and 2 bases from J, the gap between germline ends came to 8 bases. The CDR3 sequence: CSARVRIQETQYF. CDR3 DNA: TGCAGTGCTAGAGTCAGAATTCAAGAGACCCAGTACTTC.

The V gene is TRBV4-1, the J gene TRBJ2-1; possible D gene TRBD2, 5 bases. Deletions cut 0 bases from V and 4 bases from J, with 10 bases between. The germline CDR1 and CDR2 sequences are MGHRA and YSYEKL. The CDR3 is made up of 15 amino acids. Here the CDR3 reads CASSQDPADYNEQFF. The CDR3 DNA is TGCGCCAGCAGCCAAGATCCAGCGGATTACAATGAGCAGTTCTTC.

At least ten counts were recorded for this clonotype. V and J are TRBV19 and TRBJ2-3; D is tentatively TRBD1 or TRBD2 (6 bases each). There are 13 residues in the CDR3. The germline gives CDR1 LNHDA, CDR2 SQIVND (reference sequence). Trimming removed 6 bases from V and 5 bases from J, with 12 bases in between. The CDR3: CASSGGGRDTQYF. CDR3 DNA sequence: TGTGCCAGTAGCGGGGGCGGTCGAGATACGCAGTATTTT.

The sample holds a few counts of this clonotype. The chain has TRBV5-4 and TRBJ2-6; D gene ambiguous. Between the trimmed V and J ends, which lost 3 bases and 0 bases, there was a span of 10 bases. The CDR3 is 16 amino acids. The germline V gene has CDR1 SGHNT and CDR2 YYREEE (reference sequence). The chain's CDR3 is CASSSRHSSGANVLTF. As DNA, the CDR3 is TGTGCCAGCAGCTCGCGACATTCCTCTGGGGCCAACGTCCTGACTTTC.